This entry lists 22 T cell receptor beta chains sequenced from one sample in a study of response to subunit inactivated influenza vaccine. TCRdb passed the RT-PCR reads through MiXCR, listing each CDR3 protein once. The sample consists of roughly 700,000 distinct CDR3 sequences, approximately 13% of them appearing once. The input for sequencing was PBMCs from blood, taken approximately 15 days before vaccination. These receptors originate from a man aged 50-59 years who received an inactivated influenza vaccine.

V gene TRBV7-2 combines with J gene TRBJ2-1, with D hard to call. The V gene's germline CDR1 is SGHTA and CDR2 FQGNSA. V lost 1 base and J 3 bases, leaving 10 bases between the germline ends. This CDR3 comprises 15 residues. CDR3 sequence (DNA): TGTGCCAGCAGCTTAGACTACAGAAGCTACAATGAGCAGTTCTTC. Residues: CASSLDYRSYNEQFF.

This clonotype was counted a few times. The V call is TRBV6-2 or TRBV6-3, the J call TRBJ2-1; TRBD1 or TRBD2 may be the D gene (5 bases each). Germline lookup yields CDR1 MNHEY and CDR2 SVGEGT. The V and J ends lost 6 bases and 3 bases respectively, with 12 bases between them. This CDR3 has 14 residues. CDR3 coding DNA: TGTGCCAGCAGGGGACGAGCGGACTACAATGAGCAGTTCTTC. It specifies CASRGRADYNEQFF.

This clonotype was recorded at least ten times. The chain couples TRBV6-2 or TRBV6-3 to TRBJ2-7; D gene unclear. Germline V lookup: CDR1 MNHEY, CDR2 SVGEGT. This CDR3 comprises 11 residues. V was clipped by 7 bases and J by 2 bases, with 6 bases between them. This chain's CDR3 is CASTGAYEQYF. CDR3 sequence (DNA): TGTGCCAGCACAGGAGCCTACGAGCAGTACTTC.

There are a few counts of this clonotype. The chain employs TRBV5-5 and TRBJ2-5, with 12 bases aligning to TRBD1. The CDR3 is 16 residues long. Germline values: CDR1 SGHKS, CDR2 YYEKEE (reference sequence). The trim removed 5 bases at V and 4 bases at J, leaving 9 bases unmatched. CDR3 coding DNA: TGTGCCAGCAGTTTCGCCGGGACAGGGGGCGCAGAGACCCAGTACTTC. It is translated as CASSFAGTGGAETQYF.

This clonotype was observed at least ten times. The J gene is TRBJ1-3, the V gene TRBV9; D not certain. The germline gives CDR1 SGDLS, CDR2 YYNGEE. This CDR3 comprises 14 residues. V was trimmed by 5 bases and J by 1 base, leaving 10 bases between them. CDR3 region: CASSLRSSGNTIYF. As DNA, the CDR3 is TGTGCCAGCAGTTTACGGAGTTCTGGAAACACCATATATTTT.

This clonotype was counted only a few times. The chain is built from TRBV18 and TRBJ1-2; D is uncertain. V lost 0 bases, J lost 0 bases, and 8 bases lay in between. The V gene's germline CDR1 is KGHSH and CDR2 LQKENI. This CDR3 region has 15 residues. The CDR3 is CASSPPSGANYGYTF. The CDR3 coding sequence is TGTGCCAGCTCACCACCGTCCGGGGCTAACTATGGCTACACCTTC.

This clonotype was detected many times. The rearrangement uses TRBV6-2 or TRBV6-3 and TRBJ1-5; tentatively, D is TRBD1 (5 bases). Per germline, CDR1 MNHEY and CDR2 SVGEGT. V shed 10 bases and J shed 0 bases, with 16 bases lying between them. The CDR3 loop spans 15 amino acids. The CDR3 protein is CANYSRGYSNQPQHF. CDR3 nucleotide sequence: TGTGCCAACTACTCAAGGGGTTATAGCAATCAGCCCCAGCATTTT.

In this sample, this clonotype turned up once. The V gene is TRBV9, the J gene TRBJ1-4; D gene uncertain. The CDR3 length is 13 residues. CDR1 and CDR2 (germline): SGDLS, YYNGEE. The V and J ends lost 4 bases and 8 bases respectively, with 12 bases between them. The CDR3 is CASSSDPWEKLFF. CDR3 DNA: TGTGCCAGCAGCTCAGATCCCTGGGAAAAACTGTTTTTT.

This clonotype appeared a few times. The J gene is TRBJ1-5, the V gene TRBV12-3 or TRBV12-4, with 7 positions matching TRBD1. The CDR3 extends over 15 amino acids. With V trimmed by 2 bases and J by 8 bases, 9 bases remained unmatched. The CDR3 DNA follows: TGTGCCAGCAGTTTAACAGGAGGGGGCTGGGAGCCCCAGCATTTT. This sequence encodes CASSLTGGGWEPQHF.

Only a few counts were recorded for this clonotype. CDR3 sequence reads: CSVSRASNTEAFF. The CDR3 region has the DNA TGCAGTGTTTCGAGAGCGTCGAACACTGAAGCTTTCTTT. This sequence joins TRBV20-1 and TRBJ1-1; no definite D call. The V gene's germline CDR1 is DFQATT and CDR2 SNEGSKA (reference sequence). V shed 7 bases and J shed 1 base, with 13 bases lying between them. CDR3 length: 13 residues.

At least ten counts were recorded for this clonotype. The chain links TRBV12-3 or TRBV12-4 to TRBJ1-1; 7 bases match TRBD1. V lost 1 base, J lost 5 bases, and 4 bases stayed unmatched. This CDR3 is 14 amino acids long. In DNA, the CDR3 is TGTGCCAGCAGTTTAGGCGGCAGGGGGACTGAAGCTTTCTTT. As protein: CASSLGGRGTEAFF.

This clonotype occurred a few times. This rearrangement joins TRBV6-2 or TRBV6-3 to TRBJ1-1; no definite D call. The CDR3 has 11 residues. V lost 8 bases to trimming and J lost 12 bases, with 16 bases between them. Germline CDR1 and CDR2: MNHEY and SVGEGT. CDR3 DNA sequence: TGTGCCAGCCTCACCCGCGGGTTACCTTTCTTT. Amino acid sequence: CASLTRGLPFF.

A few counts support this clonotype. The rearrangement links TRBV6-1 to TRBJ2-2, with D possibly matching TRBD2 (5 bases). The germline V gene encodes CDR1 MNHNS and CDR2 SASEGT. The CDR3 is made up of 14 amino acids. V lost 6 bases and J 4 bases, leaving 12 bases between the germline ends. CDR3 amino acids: CASRDFGVTGELFF. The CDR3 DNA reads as TGTGCCAGCAGGGACTTCGGGGTCACCGGGGAGCTGTTTTTT.

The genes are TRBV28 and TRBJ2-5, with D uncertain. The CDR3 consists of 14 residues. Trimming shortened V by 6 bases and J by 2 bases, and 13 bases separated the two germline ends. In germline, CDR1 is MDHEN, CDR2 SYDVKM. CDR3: CASSPLAEQETQYF. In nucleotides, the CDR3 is TGTGCCAGCAGCCCCCTCGCGGAACAAGAGACCCAGTACTTC. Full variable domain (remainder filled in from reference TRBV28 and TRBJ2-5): DVKVTQSSRYLVKRTGEKVFLECVQDMDHENMFWYRQDPGLGLRLIYFSYDVKMKEKGDIPEGYSVSREKKERFSLILESASTNQTSMYLCASSPLAEQETQYFGPGTRLLVL.

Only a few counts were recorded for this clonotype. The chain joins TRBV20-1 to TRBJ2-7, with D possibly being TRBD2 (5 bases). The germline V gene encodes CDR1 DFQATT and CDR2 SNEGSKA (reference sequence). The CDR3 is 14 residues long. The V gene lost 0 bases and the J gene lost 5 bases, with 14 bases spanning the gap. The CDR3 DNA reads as TGCAGTGCTAGAGATTTGGGGAGTTTCCACGAGCAGTACTTC. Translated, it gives CSARDLGSFHEQYF.

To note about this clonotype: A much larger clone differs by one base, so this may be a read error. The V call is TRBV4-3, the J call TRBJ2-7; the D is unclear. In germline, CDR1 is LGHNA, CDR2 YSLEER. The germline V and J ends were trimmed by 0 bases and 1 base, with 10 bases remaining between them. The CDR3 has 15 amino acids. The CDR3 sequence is CASSQEFWVSYEQYF. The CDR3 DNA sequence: TGCGCCAGCAGCCAAGAGTTCTGGGTATCCTACGAGCAGTACTTC.

The CDR3 DNA reads TGTGCCAGCACAGGCCCCTCTGAAGCTTTCTTT. As protein: CASTGPSEAFF. The chain joins TRBV3-1 to TRBJ1-1; D is ambiguous. The ends were cut back, 7 bases at V and 6 bases at J, with 9 bases in the middle. The germline CDR1 and CDR2 sequences are LGHDT and YNNKEL (reference sequence). This CDR3 has 11 residues.

The CDR3 DNA sequence: TGCGCCAGCAGCCCGGGCCGCCGTCCGACAGAGCAGTTCTTC. Translation: CASSPGRRPTEQFF. The rearrangement joins TRBV4-3 to TRBJ2-1; D gene unclear. This CDR3 spans 14 amino acids. Germline loops: CDR1 LGHNA, CDR2 YSLEER. Trimming left V 4 bases short and J 10 bases short, with 17 bases between.

The CDR3 loop reads CASSLAAGSSYEQYF. Here the CDR3 DNA reads TGTGCCAGCAGCTTAGCGGCGGGCAGCTCCTACGAGCAGTACTTC. The rearrangement links TRBV7-6 to TRBJ2-7; tentatively, D is TRBD2 (5 bases). The CDR3 contains 15 residues. CDR1 SGHVS and CDR2 FNYEAQ come from the germline V gene. Between the trimmed V and J ends, which lost 0 bases and 0 bases, there was a span of 9 bases.

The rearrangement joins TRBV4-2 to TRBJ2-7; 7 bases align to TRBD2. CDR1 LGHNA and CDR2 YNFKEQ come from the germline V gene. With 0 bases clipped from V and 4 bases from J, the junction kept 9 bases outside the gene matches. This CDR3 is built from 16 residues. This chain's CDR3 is CASSQDGLVLSYEQYF. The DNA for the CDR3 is TGTGCCAGCAGCCAAGATGGACTAGTATTATCATACGAGCAGTACTTC.

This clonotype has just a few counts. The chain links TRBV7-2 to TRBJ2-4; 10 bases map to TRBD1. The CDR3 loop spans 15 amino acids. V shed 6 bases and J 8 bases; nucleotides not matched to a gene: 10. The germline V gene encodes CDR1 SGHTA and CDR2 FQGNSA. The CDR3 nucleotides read TGTGCCAGCAGGGACCGGGACAGGGGAGGGGACATTCAGTACTTC. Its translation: CASRDRDRGGDIQYF.

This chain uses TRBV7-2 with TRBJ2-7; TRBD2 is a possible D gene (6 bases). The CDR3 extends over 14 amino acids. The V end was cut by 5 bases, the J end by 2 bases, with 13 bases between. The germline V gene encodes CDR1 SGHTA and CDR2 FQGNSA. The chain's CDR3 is CASSPVRGTYEQYF. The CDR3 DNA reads TGTGCCAGCAGCCCTGTCCGGGGGACCTACGAGCAGTACTTC.